The present entry profiles one T cell receptor beta chain with its context. Antigen unknown. V lost 4 bases to trimming and J lost 0 bases; unmatched junction nucleotides: 14. Looked up from germline, CDR1 is MGHRA and CDR2 is YSYEKL. This CDR3 is built from 18 residues. This entry belongs to a study of cytomegalovirus exposure and HLA in healthy donors. Study details: Across 300 to 400 genotyped donors, around 82% landed in the Caucasian-associated ancestry cluster. Study observations and caveats: The number of N-insertions in an Asian-associated ancestry cluster was reportedly below the 666-donor mean in a later analysis.

PCR involved 60 Vbeta and 13 Jbeta primers. TCRdb's table, derived via immunoSEQ multiplex PCR, lists solely in-frame clones and lacks some. The sample contains around 150,000 clones, about 88% of which appear only once. The V and J genes are TRBV4-1 and TRBJ1-1; 7 bases align to TRBD1. The clonotype comes from a woman aged 18-29 years in good health and CMV-seronegative. The sequenced material came from PBMCs. In DNA, the CDR3 is TGCGCCAGCAGCCCGTCCCCGGGACAGACTATGATGAACACTGAAGCTTTCTTT. Translating gives CASSPSPGQTMMNTEAFF.